The 20 T cell receptor beta chains reported below all come from one sample, sequenced in a study of blood T cell repertoires in COVID-19. The repertoire was sequenced with immunoSEQ multiplex PCR; TCRdb's copy has only in-frame clones and lacks some. The table shows about 220,000 clones, with approximately 88% occurring only once. The specimen was PBMCs or T cells enriched from blood (not recorded which). The source of these receptors is a woman between 40 and 50 years old with acute COVID-19.

The V call is TRBV5-1, the J call TRBJ2-7, with 7 positions matching TRBD2. V lost 0 bases and J lost 7; bases outside the gene matches: 7. The CDR3 is 14 residues long. CDR1 and CDR2 from the germline V gene are SGHRS and YFSETQ. The CDR3 sequence: CASSLGGSSGEQYF. CDR3 bases: TGCGCCAGCAGCTTGGGAGGAAGTAGCGGGGAGCAGTACTTC. Looking up the rest from reference TRBV5-1 and TRBJ2-7 gives the full variable domain: KAGVTQTPRYLIKTRGQQVTLSCSPISGHRSVSWYQQTPGQGLQFLFEYFSETQRNKGNFPGRFSGRQFSNSRSEMNVSTLELGDSALYLCASSLGGSSGEQYFGPGTRLTVT.

The chain carries TRBV2 and TRBJ1-4; 9 nucleotides line up with TRBD1. Germline V gene data show CDR1 as SNHLY and CDR2 as FYNNEI. V shed 5 bases, J shed 3 bases, and the junction held 4 bases outside the gene matches. CDR3 length equals 15 residues. DNA of the CDR3: TGTGCCAGCAGTACAGGGGGCCGGGCTAATGAAAAACTGTTTTTT. Its translation: CASSTGGRANEKLFF.

The rearrangement joins TRBV18 to TRBJ1-2; the match to TRBD1 covers 7 bases. The CDR3 sequence is 13 residues long. The ends lost 5 bases at V and 4 bases at J; junction bases unmatched: 4. Germline V gene lookup returns CDR1 KGHSH and CDR2 LQKENI. The CDR3 DNA is TGTGCCAGCTCATCGGACAGGCTCTATGGCTACACCTTC. This encodes CASSSDRLYGYTF. The complete variable domain, with remaining parts taken from reference TRBV18 and TRBJ1-2, reads NAGVMQNPRHLVRRRGQEARLRCSPMKGHSHVYWYRQLPEEGLKFMVYLQKENIIDESGMPKERFSAEFPKEGPSILRIQQVVRGDSAAYFCASSSDRLYGYTFGSGTRLTVV.

The chain is built from TRBV20-1 and TRBJ2-1; maybe TRBD1 (6 bases). The length of the CDR3 is 11 residues. The germline V gene has CDR1 DFQATT and CDR2 SNEGSKA (reference sequence). Trimming took off 5 bases at V and 6 bases at J, with 8 bases between the two ends. This CDR3 reads CSAPQGNEQFF. CDR3 DNA: TGCAGTGCTCCACAGGGCAATGAGCAGTTCTTC.

The CDR3 DNA reads as TGTGCCAGCAGCTTAGGAGGGCGGGGCGGTCGGAACACTGAAGCTTTCTTT. It is translated as CASSLGGRGGRNTEAFF. The chain joins TRBV11-2 to TRBJ1-1; TRBD1 might be the D (5 bases). Germline V gene data show CDR1 as SGHAT and CDR2 as FQNNGV. The CDR3 sequence is 17 residues long. V was shortened by 1 base and J by 1 base, with 16 bases between the two germline ends.

This clone appeared a single time. The rearrangement joins TRBV7-7 to TRBJ2-5; 9 bases are a match to TRBD2. The V segment lost 1 base and the J segment 2 bases; nucleotides outside the gene matches: 5. This CDR3 contains 16 residues. The germline V gene has CDR1 SSHAT and CDR2 FNYEAQ (reference sequence). The DNA for the CDR3 is TGTGCCAGCAGCTTAGAGAGCGGGGGGTCTCAAGAGACCCAGTACTTC. Translating gives CASSLESGGSQETQYF.

With respect to this clone: One end of the junction fails to match germline, which may point to a read error. The CDR3 protein is CASSLILAGDQETQYF. For the CDR3, the DNA is TGTGCTAGCAGCTTAATTCTAGCGGGGGACCAAGAGACCCAGTACTTC. The chain has TRBV7-7 and TRBJ2-5; 10 bases line up with TRBD2. The CDR3 runs to 16 residues. Germline assignment: CDR1 SSHAT and CDR2 FNYEAQ (reference sequence).

The V and J genes are TRBV11-2 and TRBJ2-7, with 10 nucleotides matching TRBD2. Germline-derived CDR1 and CDR2 are SGHAT and FQNNGV. The junction had 0 bases not matched to a gene; V was cut back by 0 bases and J by 1 base. The CDR3 runs to 15 residues. The CDR3 sequence: CASSLELAGSYEQYV. The CDR3 region has the DNA TGTGCCAGCAGCTTAGAACTAGCGGGGTCCTACGAGCAGTACGTC.

The J gene is TRBJ2-2, the V gene TRBV6-5; the D gene is possibly TRBD2 (5 bases). The CDR3 has 12 amino acids. Germline V CDR1 and CDR2: MNHEY, SVGAGI. The V gene lost 9 bases and the J gene lost 1 base, with 6 bases spanning the gap. In DNA, the CDR3 is TGTGCCAGTGAGGGGAACACCGGGGAGCTGTTTTTT. It is translated as CASEGNTGELFF.

The V gene is TRBV5-1, the J gene TRBJ1-2; 7 bases match TRBD1. Germline lookup yields CDR1 SGHRS and CDR2 YFSETQ. This CDR3 is built from 16 residues. V dropped 0 bases and J dropped 2; count of bases not matched to a gene: 7. The DNA of the CDR3 is TGCGCCAGCAGCTTGGTTCCCCCGGGACAGAACTATGGCTACACCTTC. Translating it yields CASSLVPPGQNYGYTF.

The sample holds a few counts of this clone. This chain joins TRBV28 and TRBJ1-5; TRBD1 aligns across 9 bases. This CDR3 has 15 amino acids. J lost 8 bases, V lost 4 bases, and 9 bases had no gene match. The germline V gene has CDR1 MDHEN and CDR2 SYDVKM. The CDR3 DNA follows: TGTGCCAGCAGTTCCCCTACAGGGGGCGTGGAGCCCCAGCATTTT. Its protein is CASSSPTGGVEPQHF.

The chain links TRBV9 to TRBJ1-2; possible D gene TRBD1, 6 bases. The V and J ends lost 1 base and 4 bases respectively, with 14 bases between them. The CDR3 has 15 amino acids. CDR1 SGDLS and CDR2 YYNGEE come from the germline V gene. CDR3 loop: CASSVIQGRSYGYTF. CDR3 nucleotides: TGTGCCAGCAGCGTAATTCAGGGGCGGAGCTATGGCTACACCTTC.

This chain uses TRBV7-8 with TRBJ2-3, with 9 nucleotides matching TRBD2. Germline CDR1 reads SGHVS; CDR2 reads FQNEAQ. V gave up 3 bases and J gave up 0 bases; unmatched junction bases: 4. The CDR3 extends over 16 amino acids. The CDR3 loop reads CASSFSREGSTDTQYF. In DNA form, the CDR3 reads TGTGCCAGCAGCTTCTCGCGGGAGGGCAGCACAGATACGCAGTATTTT.

The rearrangement joins TRBV5-6 to TRBJ1-6, with TRBD1 identical over 10 bases. Unmatched junction bases numbered 7, after V lost 4 bases and J lost 12 bases. Germline V gives CDR1 SGHDT, CDR2 YYEEEE. The CDR3 is 14 residues long. CDR3 amino acids: CASSAGTGVLPLHF. CDR3 sequence (DNA): TGTGCCAGCAGCGCCGGGACAGGGGTTTTACCCCTCCACTTT. Using reference TRBV5-6 and TRBJ1-6 for the parts outside the CDR3, the full variable domain is DAGVTQSPTHLIKTRGQQVTLRCSPKSGHDTVSWYQQALGQGPQFIFQYYEEEERQRGNFPDRFSGHQFPNYSSELNVNALLLGDSALYLCASSAGTGVLPLHFGNGTRLTVT.

This clone was observed a single time. The rearrangement uses TRBV2 and TRBJ2-3, with 7 nucleotides matching TRBD2. The CDR3 contains 15 residues. Unmatched junction bases numbered 7, after V lost 6 bases and J lost 1 base. CDR1 is SNHLY and CDR2 is FYNNEI in the germline V gene. The CDR3 region has the DNA TGTGCCAGCAGCCCTAGCGGAAGGGGCACAGATACGCAGTATTTT. This codes for CASSPSGRGTDTQYF.

The V and J genes are TRBV28 and TRBJ1-5, with 7 bases that match TRBD1. CDR1 is MDHEN, CDR2 SYDVKM, per germline. J was trimmed by 0 bases and V by 5 bases; bases with no gene match: 4. The CDR3 has 15 amino acids. DNA of the CDR3: TGTGCCAGCAGTCCCGCAGGGGGTAGCAATCAGCCCCAGCATTTT. Its protein is CASSPAGGSNQPQHF.

This clone has a handful of counts. The V and J genes are TRBV7-9 and TRBJ2-1; D is possibly TRBD1 (5 bases). The CDR3 loop spans 16 amino acids. Germline V gene sequence: CDR1 SEHNR, CDR2 FQNEAQ (reference sequence). V shed 1 base and J shed 6 bases, with 16 bases lying between them. The CDR3 reads CASSLGGLPSANEQFF. The CDR3 DNA is TGTGCCAGCAGCTTAGGGGGCCTGCCCTCCGCCAATGAGCAGTTCTTC. The full variable domain, with the rest looked up from reference TRBV7-9 and TRBJ2-1, is DTGVSQNPRHKITKRGQNVTFRCDPISEHNRLYWYRQTLGQGPEFLTYFQNEAQLEKSRLLSDRFSAERPKGSFSTLEIQRTEQGDSAMYLCASSLGGLPSANEQFFGPGTRLTVL.

V is TRBV5-1 and J is TRBJ1-2; D possibly corresponds to TRBD1 (5 bases). V lost 6 bases and J lost 4, with 19 bases in between. Germline loops: CDR1 SGHRS, CDR2 YFSETQ. The CDR3 length is 15 residues. The CDR3 loop reads CASTTTGGGLYGYTF. CDR3 in DNA: TGCGCCAGCACTACAACCGGTGGGGGACTCTATGGCTACACCTTC.

The CDR3 DNA follows: TGTGCCAGCAGCAAAGCGCAGGGGCAGCTCAATTCACCCCTCCACTTT. It encodes CASSKAQGQLNSPLHF. The chain employs TRBV21-1 and TRBJ1-6; the D call in the table, TRBD1, was not verified against the DNA. TRBV21-1 is annotated as a pseudogene. The CDR3 is 16 residues long.

The chain has TRBV11-2 and TRBJ2-1, with 10 bases matching TRBD2. CDR1 and CDR2 from the germline V gene are SGHAT and FQNNGV. Losses at the gene ends were 2 bases for V and 7 bases for J; bases not matched to a gene: 5. The CDR3 has 15 amino acids. The DNA for the CDR3 is TGTGCCAGCAGCTTACCAGCGGGAGGGGGTAATGAGCAGTTCTTC. Encoded protein: CASSLPAGGGNEQFF.